This TCR beta chain was retrieved from a study of T cell responses to AZD1222 COVID-19 vaccine. This table comes from immunoSEQ multiplex PCR, and its TCRdb copy is limited to in-frame clones, with some not included. In the table there are over 110,000 clones, 92% of which are singletons. Germline values: CDR1 GTSNPN, CDR2 SVGIG (reference sequence). Between the trimmed V and J ends, which lost 7 bases and 0 bases, there was a span of 7 bases. The CDR3 contains 13 residues. Sequences were derived from peripheral blood, sampled 28 days after the second AZD1222 dose. This TCR was sampled from an adult who received the AZD1222 COVID-19 vaccine. The rearrangement joins TRBV30 to TRBJ1-6; D perhaps matches TRBD1 (5 bases). CDR3 nucleotides: TGTGCCTTGGGGGGCTCCTATAATTCACCCCTCCACTTT. It translates to CALGGSYNSPLHF.